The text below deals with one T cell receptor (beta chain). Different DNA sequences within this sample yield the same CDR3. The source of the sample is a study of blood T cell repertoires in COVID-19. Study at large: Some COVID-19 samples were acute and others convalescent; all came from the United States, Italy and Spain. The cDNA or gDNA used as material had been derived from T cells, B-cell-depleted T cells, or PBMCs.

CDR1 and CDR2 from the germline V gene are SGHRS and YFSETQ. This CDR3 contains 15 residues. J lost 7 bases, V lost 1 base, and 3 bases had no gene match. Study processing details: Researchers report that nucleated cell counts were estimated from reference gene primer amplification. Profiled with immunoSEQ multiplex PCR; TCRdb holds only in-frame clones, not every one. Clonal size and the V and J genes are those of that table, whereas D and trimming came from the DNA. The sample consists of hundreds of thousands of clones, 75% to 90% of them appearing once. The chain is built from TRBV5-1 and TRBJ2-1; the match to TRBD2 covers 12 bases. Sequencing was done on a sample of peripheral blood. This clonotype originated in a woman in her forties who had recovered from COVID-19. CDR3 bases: TGCGCCAGCAGCTTGCTAGCGGGGGGGCCTAATGAGCAGTTCTTC. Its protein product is CASSLLAGGPNEQFF.